Given below is one T cell receptor beta chain in context. The sequence runs out 3 residues before the end of the CDR3; the remainder is reconstructed from the germline J gene. This entry belongs to a study of T cell clonality in common variable immunodeficiency. Using immunoSEQ multiplex PCR, the repertoire was profiled, and TCRdb retains in-frame clones only, with some absent. Found here are about 52,000 clones, no singletons; the ten largest cover about 1.7%. The CDR3 contains 16 residues. This TCR was recovered from a person between 18 and 69 years old in good health. The sample comprised peripheral blood mononuclear cells. The chain combines TRBV23-1 with TRBJ1-1; 10 positions agree with TRBD1. TRBV23-1 is assigned to the ORF class and has an uncertain function. The CDR3 DNA, read in part, is TGCGCCAGCAGTCAATCCCGCCGCGACCGGGACAGGGGA. It encodes CASSQSRRDRDRG. The CDR3 in full is CASSQSRRDRDRGAFF.